The subject of this entry is one T cell receptor (beta chain). With 0 bases removed from V and 7 bases from J, the gap between germline ends came to 13 bases. This CDR3 is built from 15 residues. The germline CDR1 and CDR2 sequences are ENHRY and SYGVKD. The sample comes from a study of control samples from healthy donors and cancer patients. The table came from immunoSEQ multiplex PCR; TCRdb's copy has only in-frame clones and leaves some out. Of over 100,000 clones in the sample, about 89% were seen once. The sample taken for sequencing was blood. This sequence originates from a woman aged 45-60 years in good health. The chain couples TRBV10-3 to TRBJ2-1; D not resolved. As DNA, the CDR3 is TGTGCCATCAGTGAGTCCCAACCCGTATGGAATGAGCAGTTCTTC. Its protein is CAISESQPVWNEQFF.